The 28 T cell receptor beta chains below come from one sample, sequenced in a study of Ad26.COV2.S vaccination and SARS-CoV-2 variants. Data came from immunoSEQ multiplex PCR; TCRdb stores just in-frame clones and leaves some out. The sample lists 300,000 to 400,000 clones, approximately 84% occurring once. The treatment here: some 20 received Ad26.COV2.S at low or high dose, single or two shots; roughly five received placebo; per-sample allocation not given. Following the first vaccine or placebo injection, samples were taken on day 63. The input for sequencing was peripheral blood, taken in a trial of Ad26.COV2.S vaccine versus placebo. These receptors all stem from a person aged 18-65 years who received the Ad26.COV2.S COVID-19 vaccine or a placebo.

The chain carries TRBV27 and TRBJ1-6; D remains ambiguous. Trimming left V 7 bases short and J 11 bases short, with 21 bases between. The CDR3 sequence is 15 residues long. The V gene's germline CDR1 is MNHEY and CDR2 SMNVEV (reference sequence). The DNA for the CDR3 is TGTGCCAGCATTCCGCCACCACCCCGGACCCCACCCCTCCACTTT. This sequence encodes CASIPPPPRTPPLHF.

This clone has at least ten counts. V is TRBV5-1 and J is TRBJ1-2, with 10 bases lining up with TRBD1. The CDR3 has 16 amino acids. The trim removed 4 bases at V and 8 bases at J, leaving 14 bases unmatched. The V gene's germline CDR1 is SGHRS and CDR2 YFSETQ. CDR3 loop: CASSRVGTGADFGYTF. CDR3 DNA sequence: TGCGCCAGCAGCCGAGTCGGGACAGGGGCCGATTTCGGCTACACCTTC.

This sequence joins TRBV13 and TRBJ1-6, with D unclear. The CDR3 is 15 residues long. Germline V CDR1 and CDR2: PRHDT, FYEKMQ (reference sequence). Trimming removed 5 bases at V and 7 bases at J, with 15 bases between. The CDR3 DNA sequence: TGTGCCAGCAGCCGATGGACGACGGGCAATTCACCCCTCCACTTT. Translation gives CASSRWTTGNSPLHF.

This chain uses TRBV3-1 (or the pseudogene TRBV3-2) with TRBJ2-2, with 11 nucleotides matching TRBD1. The CDR3 contains 19 residues. The J segment lost 4 bases and the V segment lost 0 bases, leaving 10 bases of the junction unmatched. Germline assignment: CDR1 LGHDT and CDR2 YNNKEL (reference sequence). CDR3 sequence reads: CASSQELALGQGVTGELFF. In DNA, the CDR3 is TGTGCCAGCAGCCAAGAGCTCGCGCTGGGACAGGGGGTCACCGGGGAGCTGTTTTTT.

The chain has TRBV28 and TRBJ2-3, with a tentative D call TRBD2 (5 bases). Germline assignment: CDR1 MDHEN and CDR2 SYDVKM. The CDR3 sequence is 15 residues long. V lost 7 bases and J 8 bases, leaving 22 bases between the germline ends. CDR3 protein: CASTPPAGPRGTQYF. CDR3 in DNA: TGTGCCAGCACTCCTCCGGCGGGCCCTAGAGGTACGCAGTATTTT.

The chain recombines TRBV14 with TRBJ2-7; D not resolved. Trimming left V 0 bases short and J 3 bases short, with 3 bases between. This CDR3 has 12 amino acids. CDR1 is SGHDN, CDR2 FVKESK, per germline. CDR3 protein: CASSQDLYEQYF. The CDR3 bases are TGTGCCAGCAGCCAAGACCTCTACGAGCAGTACTTC.

This clone came up once. V is TRBV9 and J is TRBJ2-7; D gene ambiguous. V lost 1 base and J 2 bases, leaving 13 bases between the germline ends. CDR1 SGDLS and CDR2 YYNGEE come from the germline V gene. This CDR3 region has 15 residues. The CDR3 bases are TGTGCCAGCAGCGTAAGTTCGGACGGAGCCTACGAGCAGTACTTC. This gives the protein CASSVSSDGAYEQYF.

This chain connects TRBV4-3 to TRBJ2-1; the match to TRBD1 covers 7 bases. CDR3 length: 15 amino acids. V trimming: 0 bases; J trimming: 9 bases; junction bases outside the gene matches: 8. Germline CDR1 is LGHNA and CDR2 is YSLEER. CDR3 residues: CASSQDGQGVGEQFF. CDR3 DNA: TGCGCCAGCAGCCAAGATGGGCAGGGGGTGGGTGAGCAGTTCTTC.

The rearrangement links TRBV4-3 to TRBJ2-7; 9 positions match TRBD2. V lost 0 bases and J lost 2; bases outside the gene matches: 5. Germline V gene data show CDR1 as LGHNA and CDR2 as YSLEER. CDR3 length: 16 residues. CDR3 in amino acids: CASSQDVAGVTYEQYF. CDR3 nucleotides: TGCGCCAGCAGCCAAGATGTAGCGGGAGTGACCTACGAGCAGTACTTC.

The chain has TRBV11-3 and TRBJ2-3; no definite D call. The CDR3 is 13 residues long. CDR1 is SGHNT, CDR2 YENEEA, per germline. The germline V and J ends were trimmed by 0 bases and 6 bases, with 7 bases remaining between them. The CDR3 sequence is CASSLDLGDTQYF. The CDR3 DNA sequence: TGTGCCAGCAGCTTAGATCTGGGGGATACGCAGTATTTT.

The chain is built from TRBV6-5 and TRBJ1-6; D perhaps matches TRBD1 (5 bases). The germline V gene encodes CDR1 MNHEY and CDR2 SVGAGI. V dropped 0 bases and J dropped 9 bases, with 12 bases sitting between them. The CDR3 has 15 amino acids. This chain's CDR3 is CASSYSEGFASPLHF. The CDR3 coding sequence is TGTGCCAGCAGTTACTCCGAGGGGTTTGCTTCACCCCTCCACTTT.

This clone turned up a few times. The rearrangement uses TRBV3-1 (or the pseudogene TRBV3-2) and TRBJ1-2; D remains ambiguous. CDR3 length: 14 residues. Germline loops: CDR1 LGHDT, CDR2 YNNKEL (reference sequence). The V end lost 1 base, the J end lost 8 bases, and 14 bases lay between the germline ends. The CDR3 loop is CASSQATGPGGYTF. CDR3 nucleotides: TGTGCCAGCAGCCAAGCAACCGGACCGGGGGGCTACACCTTC.

Regarding this clone: At the DNA level, this CDR3 is encoded by other sequences in the same sample as well. V gene TRBV11-3 combines with J gene TRBJ1-1; tentatively, D is TRBD1 (5 bases). Per germline, CDR1 SGHNT and CDR2 YENEEA. The CDR3 has 14 amino acids. V dropped 1 base and J dropped 1 base, with 7 bases sitting between them. CDR3 protein: CASSLGGENTEAFF. DNA for the CDR3: TGTGCCAGCAGCTTAGGGGGGGAGAACACTGAAGCTTTCTTT.

The rearrangement links TRBV5-1 to TRBJ2-1; D is unresolved. V shed 2 bases and J shed 0 bases, with 12 bases lying between them. The CDR3 is made up of 16 amino acids. Germline CDR1 and CDR2: SGHRS and YFSETQ. The CDR3 loop reads CASSFAGRSSYNEQFF. CDR3 nucleotides: TGCGCCAGCAGCTTTGCTGGGCGGAGCTCCTACAATGAGCAGTTCTTC.

The gene calls are TRBV18 and TRBJ1-5, with 9 positions matching TRBD1. J lost 9 bases, V lost 5 bases, and 11 bases had no gene match. The CDR3 extends over 15 amino acids. CDR1 KGHSH and CDR2 LQKENI come from the germline V gene. CDR3 sequence reads: CASSLGQGSHGPQHF. CDR3 in DNA: TGTGCCAGCTCATTGGGACAGGGCAGTCACGGGCCCCAGCATTTT.

This clone has a count of ten or more. CDR3 bases: TGTGCCAGCGGGTCTTGGGACAGGCCTCCCCGGGGGCAGTTCTTC. Encoded protein: CASGSWDRPPRGQFF. V usage is TRBV6-5 and J usage is TRBJ2-1; TRBD1 aligns across 8 bases. CDR3 length: 15 residues. Germline V gene sequence: CDR1 MNHEY, CDR2 SVGAGI. The V segment lost 8 bases and the J segment 12 bases; nucleotides outside the gene matches: 18.

The rearrangement uses TRBV13 and TRBJ2-7; TRBD2 matches at 7 bases. The germline CDR1 and CDR2 sequences are PRHDT and FYEKMQ (reference sequence). Trimming at V came to 3 bases and at J to 2 bases, leaving 7 bases not matched to a gene. This CDR3 has 15 amino acids. CDR3 sequence reads: CASSFSARGTYEQYF. The CDR3, as DNA: TGTGCCAGCAGCTTTTCCGCGCGGGGGACCTACGAGCAGTACTTC.

The V call is TRBV11-2, the J call TRBJ2-1; 7 bases map to TRBD1. The length of the CDR3 is 15 residues. The ends lost 2 bases at V and 5 bases at J; junction bases unmatched: 6. The germline V gene encodes CDR1 SGHAT and CDR2 FQNNGV. CDR3 DNA sequence: TGTGCCAGCAGCTTACCCCGGACAGGTGACAATGAGCAGTTCTTC. Its protein product is CASSLPRTGDNEQFF.

Here the CDR3 reads CASSLRSTYNSPLHF. DNA of the CDR3: TGTGCCAGCAGCCTAAGAAGCACCTATAATTCACCCCTCCACTTT. This chain joins TRBV7-2 and TRBJ1-6; D call uncertain. This CDR3 has 15 amino acids. From germline, CDR1 is SGHTA and CDR2 FQGNSA. V was trimmed by 5 bases and J by 2 bases, leaving 10 bases between them.

The chain combines TRBV28 with TRBJ1-5; D call uncertain. Per germline, CDR1 MDHEN and CDR2 SYDVKM. Trimming stripped 3 bases from V and 7 bases from J, with 10 bases between. This CDR3 region has 13 residues. The CDR3 DNA sequence: TGTGCCAGCAGTTTGAGGGTCAACCAGCCCCAGCATTTT. It yields the protein CASSLRVNQPQHF.

This clone was counted a few times. The same CDR3 can be traced to other DNA sequences in this sample. The chain is built from TRBV19 and TRBJ2-1, with D uncertain. Trimming removed 3 bases at V and 7 bases at J, with 4 bases between. Per the germline V gene, CDR1 is LNHDA and CDR2 is SQIVND (reference sequence). The length of the CDR3 is 11 residues. In DNA, the CDR3 is TGTGCCAGTAGTATGGGAAATGAGCAGTTCTTC. This encodes CASSMGNEQFF.

V is TRBV19 and J is TRBJ1-5, with D uncertain. CDR1 LNHDA and CDR2 SQIVND come from the germline V gene (reference sequence). This CDR3 has 13 residues. V lost 7 bases, J lost 4 bases, and 11 bases lay in between. The CDR3: CASTGQVNQPQHF. In nucleotides, the CDR3 is TGTGCCAGTACCGGGCAGGTTAATCAGCCCCAGCATTTT. Using reference TRBV19 and TRBJ1-5 for the parts outside the CDR3, the full variable domain is DGGITQSPKYLFRKEGQNVTLSCEQNLNHDAMYWYRQDPGQGLRLIYYSQIVNDFQKGDIAEGYSVSREKKESFPLTVTSAQKNPTAFYLCASTGQVNQPQHFGDGTRLSIL.

The rearrangement joins TRBV15 to TRBJ2-3; TRBD2 matches 10 bases. The V gene's germline CDR1 is LNHNV and CDR2 YYDKDF (reference sequence). The CDR3 covers 19 residues. V lost 0 bases, J lost 8 bases, and 17 bases stayed unmatched. CDR3 bases: TGTGCCACCAGCAGAGAACCCCTAGCGGGGGCCTCATCGGTAGGTACGCAGTATTTT. It is translated as CATSREPLAGASSVGTQYF.

The sample holds a few counts of this clone. V and J are TRBV7-2 and TRBJ2-2; D not resolved. Trimming stripped 3 bases from V and 2 bases from J, with 7 bases between. The CDR3 length is 14 residues. Germline CDR1 and CDR2: SGHTA and FQGNSA. CDR3 in amino acids: CASSLAHNTGELFF. Here the CDR3 DNA reads TGTGCCAGCAGCTTGGCCCATAACACCGGGGAGCTGTTTTTT.

The rearrangement uses TRBV5-6 and TRBJ1-1; D remains unclear. V lost 1 base and J 0 bases, leaving 7 bases between the germline ends. The CDR3 runs 14 residues. Germline V lookup: CDR1 SGHDT, CDR2 YYEEEE. CDR3 coding DNA: TGTGCCAGCAGCTTGTGGGCAGTGAACACTGAAGCTTTCTTT. It specifies CASSLWAVNTEAFF.

This chain's CDR3 is CATSDWRQGRNGYTF. The CDR3 DNA reads TGTGCCACCAGTGATTGGCGACAGGGGAGGAACGGCTACACCTTC. This chain links TRBV24-1 with TRBJ1-2; 8 bases are shared with TRBD1. The trim removed 2 bases at V and 8 bases at J, leaving 9 bases unmatched. Germline V lookup: CDR1 KGHDR, CDR2 SFDVKD. This CDR3 contains 15 residues.

This CDR3 reads CASSGEMGTEAFF. Here the CDR3 DNA reads TGTGCCAGCAGTGGAGAGATGGGGACTGAAGCTTTCTTT. The chain couples TRBV2 to TRBJ1-1; D remains ambiguous. The ends were cut back, 4 bases at V and 5 bases at J, with 11 bases in the middle. Germline V gene lookup returns CDR1 SNHLY and CDR2 FYNNEI. This CDR3 is 13 amino acids long.

The chain couples TRBV18 to TRBJ2-2; D perhaps matches TRBD2 (5 bases). The V and J ends lost 5 bases and 1 base respectively, with 17 bases between them. CDR3 length equals 17 residues. Germline V gives CDR1 KGHSH, CDR2 LQKENI. The CDR3 here is CASSFVVAPENTGELFF. The CDR3 DNA sequence: TGTGCCAGCTCATTTGTGGTAGCGCCCGAGAACACCGGGGAGCTGTTTTTT.